The rows below give T cell receptor beta chains drawn from one sample of a study of cytomegalovirus exposure and HLA in healthy donors. The assay was immunoSEQ multiplex PCR, and TCRdb's table has in-frame clones only and misses some. The sample includes more than 150,000 clones, around 75% of them seen just once. The sample taken for sequencing was PBMCs. These TCRs come from a woman under 40 in good health and CMV-seropositive. The CDR3 runs from the conserved cysteine through the conserved F or W. The order of the fields is clone size, J gene, V gene, D gene, CDR3 DNA, CDR3 protein. D genes are given only for firm matches. Expanded clones get a size class; other rows say once, few or many, or leave the size out.

size: few; J: TRBJ1-3; V: TRBV2; D: -; DNA: TGTGCCAGCAGTCCCGAGGGTACAGGGTACGGAAACACCATATATTTT; CDR3: CASSPEGTGYGNTIYF
size: -; J: TRBJ2-1; V: TRBV6-5; D: -; DNA: TGTGCCAGCAGTTACTTGTCTAGCGATCCCTACAATGAGCAGTTCTTC; CDR3: CASSYLSSDPYNEQFF
size: -; J: TRBJ2-3; V: TRBV6-1; D: -; DNA: TGTGCCAGCCACACAAGCACAGATACGCAGTATTTT; CDR3: CASHTSTDTQYF
size: -; J: TRBJ1-1; V: TRBV7-2; D: -; DNA: TGTGCCAGCAGCCCAGGGATCCTCGCCATGAACACTGAAGCTTTCTTT; CDR3: CASSPGILAMNTEAFF
size: many; J: TRBJ2-2; V: TRBV4-1; D: -; DNA: TGCGCCAGCAGCCAAGATCTAGTGAACACCGGGGAGCTGTTTTTT; CDR3: CASSQDLVNTGELFF
size: few; J: TRBJ1-1; V: TRBV5-5; D: -; DNA: TGTGCCAGCAGCTTGACCTGGGGGGCTGAAGCTTTCTTT; CDR3: CASSLTWGAEAFF
size: -; J: TRBJ2-3; V: TRBV11-2; D: -; DNA: TGTGCCAGCAGCGCCCGTCCCCGCGGGGGCACAGATACGCAGTATTTT; CDR3: CASSARPRGGTDTQYF
size: -; J: TRBJ1-1; V: TRBV7-9; D: -; DNA: TGTGCCAGCAGCACAATGAGCGCTGAAGCTTTCTTT; CDR3: CASSTMSAEAFF
size: -; J: TRBJ1-1; V: TRBV21-1; D: -; DNA: TGTGCCAGCAGCAAAAATGAAACAGGGTTTACTGAAGCTTTCTTT; CDR3: CASSKNETGFTEAFF
size: -; J: TRBJ1-4; V: TRBV11-2; D: -; DNA: TGTGCCAGCAGCTCCCCGGGCGGGGGGCGCGGGGAAAAACTGTTTTTT; CDR3: CASSSPGGGRGEKLFF
size: -; J: TRBJ1-2; V: TRBV20-1; D: -; DNA: TGCAGTGCGGGCAGGAACTATGGCTACACCTTC; CDR3: CSAGRNYGYTF
size: -; J: TRBJ2-5; V: TRBV4-2; D: TRBD2; DNA: TGTGCCAGCAGCCAATCAGGGGGACTAGCGGCTCGACAAGAGACCCAGTACTTC; CDR3: CASSQSGGLAARQETQYF
size: -; J: TRBJ1-2; V: TRBV11-2; D: -; DNA: TGTGCCAGCAGCTTAGATGACTTGGGTGGCTACACCTTC; CDR3: CASSLDDLGGYTF
size: -; J: TRBJ2-7; V: TRBV13; D: TRBD2; DNA: TGTGCCAGCTTCAGACTAGCGGGAGGGCCCGAGCAGTACTTC; CDR3: CASFRLAGGPEQYF
size: -; J: TRBJ1-5; V: TRBV18; D: -; DNA: TGTGCCAGCTCACCAGGCCAGGGGAGCAATCAGCCCCAGCATTTT; CDR3: CASSPGQGSNQPQHF
size: -; J: TRBJ1-6; V: TRBV19; D: TRBD1; DNA: TGTGCCAGTAGCCCGATAACAGGGGGGAATTCACCCCTCCACTTT; CDR3: CASSPITGGNSPLHF